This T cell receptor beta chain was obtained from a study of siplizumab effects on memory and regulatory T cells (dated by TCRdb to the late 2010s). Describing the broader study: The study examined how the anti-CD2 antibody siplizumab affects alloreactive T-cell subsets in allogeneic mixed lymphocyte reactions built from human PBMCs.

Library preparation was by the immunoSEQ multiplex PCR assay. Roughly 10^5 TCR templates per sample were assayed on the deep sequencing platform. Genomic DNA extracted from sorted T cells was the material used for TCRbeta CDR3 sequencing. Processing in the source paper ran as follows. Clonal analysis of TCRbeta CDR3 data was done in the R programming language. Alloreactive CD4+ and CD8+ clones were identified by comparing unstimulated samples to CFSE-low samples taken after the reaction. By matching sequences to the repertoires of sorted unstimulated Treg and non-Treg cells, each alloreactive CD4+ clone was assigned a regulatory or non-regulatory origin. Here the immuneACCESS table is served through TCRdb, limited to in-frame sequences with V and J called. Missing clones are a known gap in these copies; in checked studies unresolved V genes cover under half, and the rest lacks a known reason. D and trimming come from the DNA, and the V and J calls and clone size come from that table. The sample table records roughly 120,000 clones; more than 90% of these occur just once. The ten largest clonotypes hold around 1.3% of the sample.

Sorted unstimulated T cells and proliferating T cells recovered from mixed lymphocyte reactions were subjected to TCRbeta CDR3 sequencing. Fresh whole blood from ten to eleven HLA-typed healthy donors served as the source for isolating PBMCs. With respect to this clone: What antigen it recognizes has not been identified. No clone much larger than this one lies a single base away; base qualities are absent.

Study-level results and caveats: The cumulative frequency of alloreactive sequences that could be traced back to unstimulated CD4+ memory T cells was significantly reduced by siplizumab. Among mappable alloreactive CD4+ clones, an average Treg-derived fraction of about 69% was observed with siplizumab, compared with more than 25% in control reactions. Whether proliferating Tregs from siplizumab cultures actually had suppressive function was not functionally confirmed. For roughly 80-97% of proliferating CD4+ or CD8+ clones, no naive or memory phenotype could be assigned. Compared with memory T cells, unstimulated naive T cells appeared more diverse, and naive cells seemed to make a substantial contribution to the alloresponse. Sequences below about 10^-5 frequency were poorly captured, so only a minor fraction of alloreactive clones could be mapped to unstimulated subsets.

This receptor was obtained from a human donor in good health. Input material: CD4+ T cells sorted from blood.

The CDR3 sequence is CASRQGYYGYTF. The DNA is TGTGCCAGCCGCCAGGGGTACTATGGCTACACCTTC. Here the chain combines TRBV6-6 and TRBJ1-2; the D gene is perhaps TRBD1, on 6 matching bases. The CDR3 has 12 amino acids, counting the end cysteine and phenylalanine. The read is trimmed to its CDR3 DNA, 36 bases read in frame from base 1. For CDR1 and CDR2, the germline V gene (reference sequence) lists MNHNY and SVGAGI. V loses 8 bases of germline sequence and J loses 3 bases, and the interval between the two ends is 10 bases.